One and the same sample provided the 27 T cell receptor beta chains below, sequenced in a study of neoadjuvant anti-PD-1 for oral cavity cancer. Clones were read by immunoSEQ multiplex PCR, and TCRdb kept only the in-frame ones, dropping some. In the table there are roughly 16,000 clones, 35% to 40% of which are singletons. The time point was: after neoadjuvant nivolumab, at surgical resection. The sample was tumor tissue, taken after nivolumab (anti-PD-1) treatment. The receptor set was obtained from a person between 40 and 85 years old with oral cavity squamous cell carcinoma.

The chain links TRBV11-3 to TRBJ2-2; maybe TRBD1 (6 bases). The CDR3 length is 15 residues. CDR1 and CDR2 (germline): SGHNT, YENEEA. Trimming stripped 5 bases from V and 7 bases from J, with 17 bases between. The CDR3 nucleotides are TGTGCCAGCAGCCCGCATTCAGGGGAGAACGGGGAGCTGTTTTTT. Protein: CASSPHSGENGELFF.

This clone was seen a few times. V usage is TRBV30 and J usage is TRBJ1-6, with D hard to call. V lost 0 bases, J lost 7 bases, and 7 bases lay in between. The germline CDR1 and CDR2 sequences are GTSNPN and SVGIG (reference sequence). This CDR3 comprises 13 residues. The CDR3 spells CAWSVAQNSPLHF. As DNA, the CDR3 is TGTGCCTGGAGTGTAGCCCAGAATTCACCCCTCCACTTT.

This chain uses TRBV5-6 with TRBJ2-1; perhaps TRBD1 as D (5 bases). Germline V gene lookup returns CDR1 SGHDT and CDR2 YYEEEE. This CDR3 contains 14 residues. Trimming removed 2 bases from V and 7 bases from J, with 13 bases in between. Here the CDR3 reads CASSFSQGRNEQFF. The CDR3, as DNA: TGTGCCAGCAGCTTTTCCCAGGGTCGTAATGAGCAGTTCTTC.

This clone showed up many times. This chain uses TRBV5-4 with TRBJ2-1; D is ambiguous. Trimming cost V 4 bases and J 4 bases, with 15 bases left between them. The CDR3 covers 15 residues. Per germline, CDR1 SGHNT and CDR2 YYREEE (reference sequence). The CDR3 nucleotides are TGTGCCAGCAGCGATCTTGGGATACCTTACAATGAGCAGTTCTTC. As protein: CASSDLGIPYNEQFF.

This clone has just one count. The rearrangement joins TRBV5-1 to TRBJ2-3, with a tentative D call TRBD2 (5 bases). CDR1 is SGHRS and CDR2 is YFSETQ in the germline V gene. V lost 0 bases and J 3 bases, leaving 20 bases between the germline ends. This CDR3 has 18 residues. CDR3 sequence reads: CASSLGRGNWQVTDTQYF. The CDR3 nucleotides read TGCGCCAGCAGCTTGGGCCGGGGTAATTGGCAAGTTACAGATACGCAGTATTTT.

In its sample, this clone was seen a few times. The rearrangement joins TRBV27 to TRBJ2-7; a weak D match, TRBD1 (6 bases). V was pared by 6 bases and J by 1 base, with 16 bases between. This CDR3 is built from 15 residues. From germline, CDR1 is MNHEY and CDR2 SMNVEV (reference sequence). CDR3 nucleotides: TGTGCCAGCAGGGCAGGGGTTTACGGTTCCTACGAGCAGTACTTC. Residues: CASRAGVYGSYEQYF.

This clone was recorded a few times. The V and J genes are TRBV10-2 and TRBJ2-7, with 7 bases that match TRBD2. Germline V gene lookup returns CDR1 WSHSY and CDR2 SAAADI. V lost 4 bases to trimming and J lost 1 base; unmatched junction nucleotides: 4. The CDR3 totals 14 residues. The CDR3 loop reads CASSAEGGSYEQYF. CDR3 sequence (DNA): TGCGCCAGCAGTGCTGAGGGAGGGTCCTACGAGCAGTACTTC.

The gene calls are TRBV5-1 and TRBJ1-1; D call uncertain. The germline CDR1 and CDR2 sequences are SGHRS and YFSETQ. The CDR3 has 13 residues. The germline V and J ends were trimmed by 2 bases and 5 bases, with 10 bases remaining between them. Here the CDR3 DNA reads TGCGCCAGCAGCTTTGCGGTTCCAACTGAAGCTTTCTTT. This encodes CASSFAVPTEAFF. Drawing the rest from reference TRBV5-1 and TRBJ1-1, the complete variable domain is KAGVTQTPRYLIKTRGQQVTLSCSPISGHRSVSWYQQTPGQGLQFLFEYFSETQRNKGNFPGRFSGRQFSNSRSEMNVSTLELGDSALYLCASSFAVPTEAFFGQGTRLTVV.

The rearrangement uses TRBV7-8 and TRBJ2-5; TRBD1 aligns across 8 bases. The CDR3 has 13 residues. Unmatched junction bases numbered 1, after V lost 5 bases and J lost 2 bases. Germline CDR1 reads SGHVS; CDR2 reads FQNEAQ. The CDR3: CASSQGAQETQYF. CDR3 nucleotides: TGTGCCAGCAGCCAGGGGGCACAAGAGACCCAGTACTTC.

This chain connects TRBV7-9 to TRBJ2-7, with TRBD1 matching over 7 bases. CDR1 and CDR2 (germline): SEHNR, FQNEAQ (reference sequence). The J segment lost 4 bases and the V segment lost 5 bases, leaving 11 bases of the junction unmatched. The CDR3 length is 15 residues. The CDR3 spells CASSQPTGLLYEQYF. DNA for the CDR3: TGTGCCAGCAGCCAACCGACAGGGTTACTATACGAGCAGTACTTC.

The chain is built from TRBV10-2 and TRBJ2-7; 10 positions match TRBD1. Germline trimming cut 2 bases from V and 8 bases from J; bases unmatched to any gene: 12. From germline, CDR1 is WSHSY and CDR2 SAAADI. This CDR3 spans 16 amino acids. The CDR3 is CASSEPRGTGAPKQYF. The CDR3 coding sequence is TGCGCCAGCAGTGAGCCTCGGGGGACAGGGGCCCCTAAGCAGTACTTC.

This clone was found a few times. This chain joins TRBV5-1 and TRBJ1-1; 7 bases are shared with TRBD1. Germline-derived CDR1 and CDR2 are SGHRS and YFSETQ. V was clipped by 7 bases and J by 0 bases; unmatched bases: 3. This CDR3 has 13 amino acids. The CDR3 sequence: CASAGQLNTEAFF. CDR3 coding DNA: TGCGCCAGCGCGGGACAGTTGAACACTGAAGCTTTCTTT.

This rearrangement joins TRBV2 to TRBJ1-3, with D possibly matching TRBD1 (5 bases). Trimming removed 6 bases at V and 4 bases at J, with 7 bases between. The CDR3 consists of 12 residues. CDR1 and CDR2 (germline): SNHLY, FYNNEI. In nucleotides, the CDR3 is TGTGCCAGCAGGGGACTAGGAAACACCATATATTTT. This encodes CASRGLGNTIYF.

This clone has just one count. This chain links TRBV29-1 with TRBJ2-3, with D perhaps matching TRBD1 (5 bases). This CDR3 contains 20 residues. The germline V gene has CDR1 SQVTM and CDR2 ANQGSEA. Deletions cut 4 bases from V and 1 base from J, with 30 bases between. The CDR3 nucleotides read TGCAGCGTTGGGAAAGGAAGGGGCCCCCGGGCCTCCTCACGCACAGATACGCAGTATTTT. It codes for CSVGKGRGPRASSRTDTQYF.

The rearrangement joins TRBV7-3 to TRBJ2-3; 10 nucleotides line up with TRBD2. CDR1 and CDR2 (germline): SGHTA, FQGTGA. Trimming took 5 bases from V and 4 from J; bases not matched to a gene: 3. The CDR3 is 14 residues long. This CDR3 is CASSLGLAADTQYF. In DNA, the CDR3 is TGTGCCAGCAGCCTAGGACTAGCGGCAGATACGCAGTATTTT.

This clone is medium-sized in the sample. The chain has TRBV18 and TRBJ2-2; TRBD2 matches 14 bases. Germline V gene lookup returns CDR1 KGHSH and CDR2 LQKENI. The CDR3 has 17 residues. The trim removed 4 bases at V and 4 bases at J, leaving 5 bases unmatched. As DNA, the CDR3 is TGTGCCAGCTCACAGACTAGCGGGGGGGCCCGCACCGGGGAGCTGTTTTTT. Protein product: CASSQTSGGARTGELFF.

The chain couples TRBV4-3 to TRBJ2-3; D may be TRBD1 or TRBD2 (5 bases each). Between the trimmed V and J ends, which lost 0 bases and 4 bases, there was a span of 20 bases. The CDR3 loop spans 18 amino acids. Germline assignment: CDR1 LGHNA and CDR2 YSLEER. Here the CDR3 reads CASSQEQVGPSRPDTQYF. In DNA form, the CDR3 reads TGCGCCAGCAGCCAAGAGCAGGTGGGACCCTCTCGGCCAGATACGCAGTATTTT.

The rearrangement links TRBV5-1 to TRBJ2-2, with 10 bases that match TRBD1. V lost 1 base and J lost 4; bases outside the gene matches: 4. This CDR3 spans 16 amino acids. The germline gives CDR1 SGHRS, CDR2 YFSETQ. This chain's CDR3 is CASSLFGTGATGELFF. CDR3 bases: TGCGCCAGCAGCTTGTTTGGGACAGGGGCCACCGGGGAGCTGTTTTTT.

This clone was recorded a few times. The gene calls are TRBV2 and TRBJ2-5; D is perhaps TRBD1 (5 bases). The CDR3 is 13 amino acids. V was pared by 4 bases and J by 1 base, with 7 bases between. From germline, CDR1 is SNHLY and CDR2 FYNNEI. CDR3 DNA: TGTGCCAGCAGTGGACAGCCCCAAGAGACCCAGTACTTC. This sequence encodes CASSGQPQETQYF.

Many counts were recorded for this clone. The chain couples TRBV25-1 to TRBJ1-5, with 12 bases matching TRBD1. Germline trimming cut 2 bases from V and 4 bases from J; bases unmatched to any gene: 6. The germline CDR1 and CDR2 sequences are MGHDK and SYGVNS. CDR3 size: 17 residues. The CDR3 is CASSEAGTGGFNQPQHF. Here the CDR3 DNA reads TGTGCCAGCAGTGAAGCCGGGACAGGGGGCTTTAATCAGCCCCAGCATTTT.

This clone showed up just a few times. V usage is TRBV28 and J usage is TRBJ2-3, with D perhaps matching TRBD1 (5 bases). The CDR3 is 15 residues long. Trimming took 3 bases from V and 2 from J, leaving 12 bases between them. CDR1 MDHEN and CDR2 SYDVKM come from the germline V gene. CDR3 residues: CASSFNRYLTDTQYF. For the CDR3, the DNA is TGTGCCAGCAGTTTCAACAGGTACCTCACAGATACGCAGTATTTT.

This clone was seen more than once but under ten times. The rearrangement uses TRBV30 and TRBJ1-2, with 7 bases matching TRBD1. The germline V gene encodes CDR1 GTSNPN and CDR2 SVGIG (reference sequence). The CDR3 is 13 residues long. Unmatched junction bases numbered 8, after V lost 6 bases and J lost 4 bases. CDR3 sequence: CACRRDRAYGYTF. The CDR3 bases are TGTGCCTGTCGTAGGGACAGAGCCTATGGCTACACCTTC.

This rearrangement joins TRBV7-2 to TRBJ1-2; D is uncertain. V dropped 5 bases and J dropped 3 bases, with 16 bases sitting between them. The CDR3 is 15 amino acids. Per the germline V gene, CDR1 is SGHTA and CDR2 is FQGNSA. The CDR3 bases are TGTGCCAGCAGCCCTAGAAGGGTACGGGACTATGGCTACACCTTC. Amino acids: CASSPRRVRDYGYTF.

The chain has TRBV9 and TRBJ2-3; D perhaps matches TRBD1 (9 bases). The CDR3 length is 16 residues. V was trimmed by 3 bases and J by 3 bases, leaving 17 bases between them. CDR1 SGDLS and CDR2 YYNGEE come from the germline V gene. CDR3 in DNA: TGTGCCAGCAGCGACAGGGGGCGGGGGGCAACAGATACGCAGTATTTT. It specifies CASSDRGRGATDTQYF.

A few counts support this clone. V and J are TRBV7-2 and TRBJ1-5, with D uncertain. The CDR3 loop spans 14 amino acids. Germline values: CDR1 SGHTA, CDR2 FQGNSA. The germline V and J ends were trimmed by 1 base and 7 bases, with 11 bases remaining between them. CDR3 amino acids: CASSLVDYIQPQHF. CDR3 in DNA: TGTGCCAGCAGCTTAGTGGACTATATCCAGCCCCAGCATTTT.

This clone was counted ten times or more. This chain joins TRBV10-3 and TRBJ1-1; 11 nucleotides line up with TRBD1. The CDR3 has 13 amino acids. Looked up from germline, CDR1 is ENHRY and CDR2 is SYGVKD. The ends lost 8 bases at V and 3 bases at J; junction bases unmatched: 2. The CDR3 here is CAILGQGDTEAFF. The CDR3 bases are TGTGCCATCCTGGGACAGGGGGACACTGAAGCTTTCTTT.

This chain's CDR3 is CASSLVEGIGYTF. DNA of the CDR3: TGTGCCAGCAGCTTAGTTGAAGGGATCGGCTACACCTTC. This chain connects TRBV7-2 to TRBJ1-2, with D unclear. The CDR3 is 13 amino acids. V lost 1 base, J lost 8 bases, and 11 bases lay in between. Germline CDR1 and CDR2: SGHTA and FQGNSA.